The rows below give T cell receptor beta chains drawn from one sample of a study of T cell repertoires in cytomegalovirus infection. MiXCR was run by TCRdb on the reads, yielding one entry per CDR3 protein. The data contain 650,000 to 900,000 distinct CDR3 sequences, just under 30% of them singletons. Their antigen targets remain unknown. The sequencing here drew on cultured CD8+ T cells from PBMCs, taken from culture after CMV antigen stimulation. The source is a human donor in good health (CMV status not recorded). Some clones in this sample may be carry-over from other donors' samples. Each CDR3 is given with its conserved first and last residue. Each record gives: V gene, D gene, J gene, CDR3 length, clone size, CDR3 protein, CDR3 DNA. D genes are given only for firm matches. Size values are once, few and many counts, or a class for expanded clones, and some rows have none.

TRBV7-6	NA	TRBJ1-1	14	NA	CASSPQVGNTEAFF	TGTGCCAGCAGCCCCCAAGTGGGGAACACTGAAGCTTTCTTT
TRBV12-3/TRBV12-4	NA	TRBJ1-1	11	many	CASSLGAEAFF	TGTGCCAGCAGCTTAGGAGCTGAAGCTTTCTTT
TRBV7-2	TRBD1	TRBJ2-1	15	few	CASSLGVTGGDEQFF	TGTGCCAGCAGCTTAGGTGTGACAGGGGGCGATGAGCAGTTCTTC
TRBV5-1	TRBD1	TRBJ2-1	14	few	CASSPGTGNNEQFF	TGCGCCAGCAGCCCGGGGACAGGAAACAATGAGCAGTTCTTC
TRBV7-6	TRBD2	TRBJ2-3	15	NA	CASTLAGGGADTQYF	TGTGCCAGCACCCTAGCGGGGGGGGGGGCAGATACGCAGTATTTT
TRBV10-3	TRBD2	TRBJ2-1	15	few	CATGLAGISYNEQFF	TGTGCCACCGGACTAGCGGGGATATCCTACAATGAGCAGTTCTTC
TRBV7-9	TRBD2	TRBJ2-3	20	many	CASSPPPSGGTLPSTDTQYF	TGTGCCAGCAGCCCTCCCCCTAGCGGGGGGACCCTTCCTAGCACAGATACGCAGTATTTT
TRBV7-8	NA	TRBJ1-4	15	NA	CASSLGAVTNEKLFF	TGTGCCAGCAGCTTGGGGGCCGTGACTAATGAAAAACTGTTTTTT
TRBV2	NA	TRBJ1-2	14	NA	CASRPTVGRDGYTF	TGTGCCAGCAGACCCACCGTGGGGCGGGATGGCTACACCTTC
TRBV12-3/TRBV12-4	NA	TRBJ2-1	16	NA	CASTSDGGPLYNEQFF	TGTGCCAGCACCTCGGATGGAGGCCCCCTCTACAATGAGCAGTTCTTC
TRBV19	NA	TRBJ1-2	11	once	CAAWEGNGYTF	TGTGCCGCTTGGGAGGGGAATGGCTACACCTTC
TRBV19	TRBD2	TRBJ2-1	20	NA	CASSWESGGITRPGSNEQFF	TGTGCCAGTAGTTGGGAGAGCGGGGGAATTACTCGTCCGGGCTCCAATGAGCAGTTCTTC
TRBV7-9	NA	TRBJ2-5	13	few	CASSFAYGETQYF	TGTGCCAGCAGCTTCGCGTATGGAGAGACCCAGTACTTC
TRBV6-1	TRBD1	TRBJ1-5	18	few	CASSVQWDRRYSNQPQHF	TGTGCCAGCAGTGTACAATGGGACAGAAGATATAGCAATCAGCCCCAGCATTTT
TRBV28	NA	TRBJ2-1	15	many	CASSPGASSYNEQFF	TGTGCCAGCAGCCCAGGGGCTAGCTCCTACAATGAGCAGTTCTTC
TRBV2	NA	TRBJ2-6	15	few	CASSGSSSGANVLTF	TGTGCCAGCAGTGGAAGCTCTTCTGGGGCCAACGTCCTGACTTTC
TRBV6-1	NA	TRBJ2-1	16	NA	CASSDHSNPLWDEQFF	TGTGCCAGCAGTGACCACTCCAATCCCCTTTGGGATGAGCAGTTCTTC
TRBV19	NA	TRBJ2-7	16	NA	CASSPTWDTMSYEQYF	TGTGCCAGTAGCCCCACTTGGGACACCATGTCCTACGAGCAGTACTTC
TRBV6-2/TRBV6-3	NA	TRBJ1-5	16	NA	CASSYSGHWSNQPQHF	TGTGCCAGCAGTTACTCTGGTCACTGGAGCAATCAGCCCCAGCATTTT
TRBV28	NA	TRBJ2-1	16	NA	CASSLPPLGSSNEQFF	TGTGCCAGCAGTTTGCCGCCGTTGGGCAGTTCCAATGAGCAGTTCTTC
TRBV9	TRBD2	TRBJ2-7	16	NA	CASSPEVAGGFDEQYF	TGTGCCAGCAGCCCCGAGGTAGCGGGGGGGTTCGACGAGCAGTACTTC
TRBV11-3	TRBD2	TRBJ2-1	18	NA	CASSTSATSGGSRDEQFF	TGTGCCAGCAGCACTAGCGCGACTAGCGGGGGGAGTCGAGATGAGCAGTTCTTC
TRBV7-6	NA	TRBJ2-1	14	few	CASSLAGYYNEQFF	TGTGCCAGCAGCTTAGCAGGGTACTACAATGAGCAGTTCTTC
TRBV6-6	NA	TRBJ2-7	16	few	CASSYSLRVDSYEQYF	TGTGCCAGCAGTTACTCGCTCAGGGTCGATTCCTACGAGCAGTACTTC
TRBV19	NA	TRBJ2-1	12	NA	CASSIDPNEQFF	TGTGCCAGTAGTATAGATCCCAATGAGCAGTTCTTC
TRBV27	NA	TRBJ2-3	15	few	CASSLIGPLPDTQYF	TGTGCCAGCAGTTTGATCGGGCCATTACCAGATACGCAGTATTTT
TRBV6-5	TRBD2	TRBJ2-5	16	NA	CASSYASGGPQETQYF	TGTGCCAGCAGTTACGCTAGCGGGGGGCCTCAAGAGACCCAGTACTTC
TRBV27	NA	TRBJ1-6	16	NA	CASSRIDSRYNSPLHF	TGTGCCAGCAGCCGAATTGACAGCCGCTATAATTCACCCCTCCACTTT
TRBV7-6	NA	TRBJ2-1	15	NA	CASSLVGGPLNEQFF	TGTGCCAGCAGCTTAGTAGGGGGGCCCCTCAATGAGCAGTTCTTC
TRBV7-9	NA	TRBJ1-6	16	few	CASSFRGESYNSPLHF	TGTGCCAGCAGCTTCAGGGGCGAATCCTATAATTCACCCCTCCACTTT
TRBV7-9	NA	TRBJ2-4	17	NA	CASSHTGKGIAKNIQYF	TGTGCCAGCAGCCATACCGGGAAGGGGATAGCCAAAAACATTCAGTACTTC
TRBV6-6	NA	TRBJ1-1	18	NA	CASSPLGRDGSRDTEAFF	TGTGCCAGCAGTCCGCTAGGGAGGGATGGGTCTCGGGACACTGAAGCTTTCTTT
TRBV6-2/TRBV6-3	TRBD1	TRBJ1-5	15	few	CASRGDRGLNQPQHF	TGTGCCAGCAGAGGGGACAGAGGCCTCAATCAGCCCCAGCATTTT
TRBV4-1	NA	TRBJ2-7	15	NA	CASSQESGFSYEQYF	TGCGCCAGCAGCCAAGAGTCAGGATTCTCGTACGAGCAGTACTTC
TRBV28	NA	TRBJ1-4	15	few	CASSPPAAGSEKLFF	TGTGCCAGCAGTCCCCCAGCGGCGGGAAGTGAAAAACTGTTTTTT
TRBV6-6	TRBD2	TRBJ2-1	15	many	CASSYPGGGYNEQFF	TGTGCCAGCAGTTACCCGGGGGGTGGGTACAATGAGCAGTTCTTC
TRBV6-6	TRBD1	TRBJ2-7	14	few	CASTDRGQVGEQYF	TGTGCCAGCACGGACAGGGGGCAGGTGGGCGAGCAGTACTTC
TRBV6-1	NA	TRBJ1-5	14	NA	CASRTAKGNQPQHF	TGTGCCAGCAGGACAGCTAAAGGGAATCAGCCCCAGCATTTT
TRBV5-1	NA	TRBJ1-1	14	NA	CASSGDGGNTEAFF	TGCGCCAGCAGCGGGGACGGGGGGAACACTGAAGCTTTCTTT
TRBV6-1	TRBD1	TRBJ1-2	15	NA	CASSEAPGTGGGYTF	TGTGCCAGCAGTGAAGCGCCGGGGACAGGGGGCGGCTACACCTTC
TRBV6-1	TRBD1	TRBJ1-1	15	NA	CASSEEGTGNTEAFF	TGTGCCAGCAGTGAAGAAGGGACAGGGAACACTGAAGCTTTCTTT
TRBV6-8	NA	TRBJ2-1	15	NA	CASSYWDKFDNEQFF	TGTGCCAGCAGTTACTGGGACAAATTCGACAATGAGCAGTTCTTC
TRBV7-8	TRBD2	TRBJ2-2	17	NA	CASSSYPAGGNTGELFF	TGTGCCAGCAGCTCCTACCCCGCGGGGGGGAACACCGGGGAGCTGTTTTTT
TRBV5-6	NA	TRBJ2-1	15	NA	CASSERERNYNEQFF	TGTGCCAGCAGCGAGAGGGAAAGAAACTACAATGAGCAGTTCTTC